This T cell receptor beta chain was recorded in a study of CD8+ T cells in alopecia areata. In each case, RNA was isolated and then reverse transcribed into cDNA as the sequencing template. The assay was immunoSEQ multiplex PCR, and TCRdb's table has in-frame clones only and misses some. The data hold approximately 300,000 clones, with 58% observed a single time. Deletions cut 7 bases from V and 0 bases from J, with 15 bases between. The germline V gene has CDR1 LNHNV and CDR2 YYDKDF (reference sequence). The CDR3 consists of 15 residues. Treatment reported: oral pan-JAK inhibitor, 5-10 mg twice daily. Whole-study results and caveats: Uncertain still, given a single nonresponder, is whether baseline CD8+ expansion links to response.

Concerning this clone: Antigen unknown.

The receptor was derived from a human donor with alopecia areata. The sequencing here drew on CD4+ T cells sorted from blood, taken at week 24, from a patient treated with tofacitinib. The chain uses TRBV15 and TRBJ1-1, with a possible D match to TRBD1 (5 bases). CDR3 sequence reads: CATKSREHMNTEAFF. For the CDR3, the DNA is TGTGCCACCAAGAGCAGGGAACATATGAACACTGAAGCTTTCTTT.